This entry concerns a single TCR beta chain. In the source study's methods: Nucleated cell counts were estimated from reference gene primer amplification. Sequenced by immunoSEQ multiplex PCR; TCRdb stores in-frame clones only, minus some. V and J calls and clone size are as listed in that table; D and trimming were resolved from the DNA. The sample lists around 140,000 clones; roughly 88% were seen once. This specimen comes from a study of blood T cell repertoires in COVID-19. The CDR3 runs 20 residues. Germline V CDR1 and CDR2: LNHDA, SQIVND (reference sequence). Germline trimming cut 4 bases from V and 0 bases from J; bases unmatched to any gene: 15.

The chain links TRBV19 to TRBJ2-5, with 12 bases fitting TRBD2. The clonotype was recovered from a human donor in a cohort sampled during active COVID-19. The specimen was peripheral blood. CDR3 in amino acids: CASSSLAGGPGRLDQETQYF. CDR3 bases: TGTGCCAGTAGTAGCCTAGCGGGGGGGCCAGGGCGATTGGACCAAGAGACCCAGTACTTC.